This T cell receptor (beta chain) came from a study of T cell changes during pregnancy in multiple sclerosis. CDR1 and CDR2 from the germline V gene are SGHAT and FQNNGV. The CDR3 consists of 18 residues. Trimming shortened V by 1 base and J by 0 bases, and 18 bases separated the two germline ends. Here immunoSEQ multiplex PCR was the method, and the copy in TCRdb shows in-frame clones only, minus some. The sample includes some 10,000 clones, approximately 90% of them seen just once. The sequencing used CD8+ T cells from peripheral blood mononuclear cells, collected in the first trimester of pregnancy. The chain joins TRBV11-2 to TRBJ1-1; D might be TRBD1 (5 bases). The sequence was collected from a female donor in good health, enrolled as a control in a pregnancy study. CDR3 nucleotide sequence: TGTGCCAGCAGCTTAGGTCGGATAAGGGGATCCTTGAACACTGAAGCTTTCTTT. Amino acid sequence: CASSLGRIRGSLNTEAFF.